This is a list of T cell receptor beta chains from one sample in a study of T cells in tuberculosis. TCRdb's copy holds only in-frame clones and misses some; the assay was immunoSEQ multiplex PCR. The table includes 30,000 to 40,000 clones, around 93% detected once. The source was PBMCs, collected at tuberculosis diagnosis. The receptors were gathered from an adult with tuberculosis. The CDR3 runs from the conserved cysteine through the conserved F or W. Each record gives: CDR3 length, D gene, V gene, clone size, J gene, CDR3 protein, CDR3 DNA. The D gene is left open where the match is weak. Rows give clone size only sometimes, using once, few, many, or a class for an expanded clone.

cdr3_length: 16; d_call: -; v_call: TRBV6-1; clone_size: -; j_call: TRBJ1-1; cdr3_aa: CASSAPGGQMNTEAFF; cdr3_nt: TGTGCCAGCAGTGCCCCTGGGGGACAAATGAACACTGAAGCTTTCTTT
cdr3_length: 14; d_call: -; v_call: TRBV19; clone_size: few; j_call: TRBJ1-4; cdr3_aa: CASSWTASNEKLFF; cdr3_nt: TGTGCCAGTAGTTGGACAGCCTCTAATGAAAAACTGTTTTTT
cdr3_length: 14; d_call: -; v_call: TRBV6-4; clone_size: -; j_call: TRBJ2-1; cdr3_aa: CASKQGGSYNEQFF; cdr3_nt: TGTGCCAGCAAACAGGGAGGGTCCTACAATGAGCAGTTCTTC
cdr3_length: 15; d_call: -; v_call: TRBV27; clone_size: -; j_call: TRBJ1-5; cdr3_aa: CASNPGKGFGQPQHF; cdr3_nt: TGTGCCAGCAACCCTGGAAAGGGGTTCGGTCAGCCCCAGCATTTT
cdr3_length: 13; d_call: -; v_call: TRBV10-1; clone_size: -; j_call: TRBJ1-6; cdr3_aa: CASRADPNSPLHF; cdr3_nt: TGCGCCAGCCGAGCGGACCCCAATTCACCCCTCCACTTT
cdr3_length: 14; d_call: -; v_call: TRBV9; clone_size: -; j_call: TRBJ1-2; cdr3_aa: CASSVNQGLDGYTF; cdr3_nt: TGTGCCAGCAGCGTAAATCAGGGGTTAGATGGCTACACCTTC
cdr3_length: 15; d_call: -; v_call: TRBV6-5; clone_size: -; j_call: TRBJ2-1; cdr3_aa: CASSLGGLSYNEQFF; cdr3_nt: TGTGCCAGCAGCCTCGGTGGACTGTCCTACAATGAGCAGTTCTTC
cdr3_length: 16; d_call: -; v_call: TRBV4-1; clone_size: -; j_call: TRBJ1-4; cdr3_aa: CASSHLVEGANEKLFF; cdr3_nt: TGCGCCAGCAGCCATTTGGTCGAAGGAGCTAATGAAAAACTGTTTTTT
cdr3_length: 17; d_call: -; v_call: TRBV25-1; clone_size: -; j_call: TRBJ2-1; cdr3_aa: CASSEPGEGVVTNEQFF; cdr3_nt: TGTGCCAGCAGTGAACCGGGGGAGGGGGTGGTTACAAATGAGCAGTTCTTC
cdr3_length: 15; d_call: -; v_call: TRBV2; clone_size: once; j_call: TRBJ1-4; cdr3_aa: CASSRQGGPNEKLFF; cdr3_nt: TGTGCCAGCAGTCGTCAGGGAGGCCCTAATGAAAAACTGTTTTTT
cdr3_length: 15; d_call: -; v_call: TRBV7-2; clone_size: -; j_call: TRBJ2-3; cdr3_aa: CASSLARVYTDTQYF; cdr3_nt: TGTGCCAGCAGCTTAGCGCGGGTGTACACAGATACGCAGTATTTT
cdr3_length: 17; d_call: TRBD1; v_call: TRBV2; clone_size: -; j_call: TRBJ2-7; cdr3_aa: CASSERRSIGTVYEQYF; cdr3_nt: TGTGCCAGCAGTGAAAGGAGAAGCATCGGGACAGTCTACGAGCAGTACTTC
cdr3_length: 13; d_call: TRBD2; v_call: TRBV28; clone_size: -; j_call: TRBJ2-2; cdr3_aa: CAATGGATGELFF; cdr3_nt: TGTGCCGCCACGGGGGGGGCCACCGGGGAGCTGTTTTTT
cdr3_length: 14; d_call: TRBD1; v_call: TRBV12-5; clone_size: few; j_call: TRBJ2-2; cdr3_aa: CASGLGQGTGELFF; cdr3_nt: TGTGCTAGTGGTTTGGGACAGGGCACCGGGGAGCTGTTTTTT
cdr3_length: 16; d_call: -; v_call: TRBV4-2; clone_size: once; j_call: TRBJ2-1; cdr3_aa: CASSQDWVGAFNEQFF; cdr3_nt: TGTGCCAGCAGCCAAGATTGGGTGGGGGCTTTCAATGAGCAGTTCTTC
cdr3_length: 12; d_call: -; v_call: TRBV6-4; clone_size: once; j_call: TRBJ1-2; cdr3_aa: CASRPRGRGYTF; cdr3_nt: TGTGCCAGCAGACCCAGGGGAAGAGGCTACACCTTC
cdr3_length: 15; d_call: -; v_call: TRBV19; clone_size: -; j_call: TRBJ1-4; cdr3_aa: CATRRGGGVNEKLFF; cdr3_nt: TGTGCCACCAGGCGGGGAGGGGGAGTCAATGAAAAACTGTTTTTT
cdr3_length: 14; d_call: TRBD1; v_call: TRBV5-1; clone_size: -; j_call: TRBJ1-6; cdr3_aa: CASSQGVGNSPLHF; cdr3_nt: TGCGCCAGCAGTCAGGGGGTTGGAAACTCACCCCTCCACTTT
cdr3_length: 16; d_call: -; v_call: TRBV11-2; clone_size: -; j_call: TRBJ1-2; cdr3_aa: CASSPRRGRGGNGYTF; cdr3_nt: TGTGCCAGCAGCCCCCGGAGGGGGAGGGGGGGAAATGGCTACACCTTC
cdr3_length: 16; d_call: TRBD1; v_call: TRBV5-6; clone_size: -; j_call: TRBJ2-7; cdr3_aa: CASSLRRQGVVYEQYF; cdr3_nt: TGTGCCAGCAGCTTGAGGAGGCAGGGGGTTGTCTACGAGCAGTACTTC
cdr3_length: 13; d_call: -; v_call: TRBV18; clone_size: -; j_call: TRBJ1-1; cdr3_aa: CASSLTGSTEAFF; cdr3_nt: TGTGCCAGCTCACTCACAGGGTCTACTGAAGCTTTCTTT
cdr3_length: 14; d_call: TRBD1; v_call: TRBV29-1; clone_size: -; j_call: TRBJ1-1; cdr3_aa: CSVEGQGLNTEAFF; cdr3_nt: TGCAGCGTTGAGGGACAGGGACTGAACACTGAAGCTTTCTTT
cdr3_length: 14; d_call: -; v_call: TRBV7-2; clone_size: -; j_call: TRBJ2-2; cdr3_aa: CASRRQENTGELFF; cdr3_nt: TGTGCCAGCAGAAGACAGGAGAACACCGGGGAGCTGTTTTTT
cdr3_length: 15; d_call: -; v_call: TRBV2; clone_size: -; j_call: TRBJ1-5; cdr3_aa: CASRKYRAGNQPQHF; cdr3_nt: TGTGCCAGCAGGAAATACAGAGCTGGTAATCAGCCCCAGCATTTT
cdr3_length: 16; d_call: TRBD1; v_call: TRBV4-1; clone_size: -; j_call: TRBJ2-1; cdr3_aa: CASSQDPGTGGSEQFF; cdr3_nt: TGCGCCAGCAGCCAAGACCCCGGGACAGGGGGCAGTGAGCAGTTCTTC
cdr3_length: 15; d_call: TRBD1; v_call: TRBV4-1; clone_size: once; j_call: TRBJ1-4; cdr3_aa: CASSQNGPRGRYLFF; cdr3_nt: TGCGCCAGCAGCCAAAACGGACCCAGGGGGCGGTACCTGTTTTTT
cdr3_length: 13; d_call: -; v_call: TRBV10-3; clone_size: -; j_call: TRBJ1-1; cdr3_aa: CAIRQDLNTEAFF; cdr3_nt: TGTGCCATCAGACAGGATTTGAACACTGAAGCTTTCTTT
cdr3_length: 15; d_call: -; v_call: TRBV19; clone_size: -; j_call: TRBJ2-6; cdr3_aa: CASSIVRGGANVLTF; cdr3_nt: TGTGCCAGTAGTATCGTCCGCGGGGGGGCCAACGTCCTGACTTTC
cdr3_length: 13; d_call: -; v_call: TRBV6-1; clone_size: -; j_call: TRBJ2-3; cdr3_aa: CASRASGSDTQYF; cdr3_nt: TGTGCCAGCAGAGCGTCCGGGTCGGATACGCAGTATTTT
cdr3_length: 18; d_call: -; v_call: TRBV4-2; clone_size: -; j_call: TRBJ2-2; cdr3_aa: CASSQDETGVSNTGELFF; cdr3_nt: TGTGCCAGCAGCCAAGATGAGACAGGAGTTTCGAACACCGGGGAGCTGTTTTTT
cdr3_length: 14; d_call: TRBD1; v_call: TRBV30; clone_size: -; j_call: TRBJ1-2; cdr3_aa: CAWSGTGWSYGYTF; cdr3_nt: TGTGCCTGGAGTGGGACAGGGTGGAGCTATGGCTACACCTTC
cdr3_length: 21; d_call: -; v_call: TRBV21-1; clone_size: -; j_call: TRBJ1-3; cdr3_aa: CASSKVGKGGITSGTGNTIYF; cdr3_nt: TGTGCCAGCAGCAAAGTGGGGAAGGGAGGGATTACGTCAGGGACTGGAAACACCATATATTTT
cdr3_length: 13; d_call: -; v_call: TRBV19; clone_size: -; j_call: TRBJ2-2; cdr3_aa: CASSIQNTGELFF; cdr3_nt: TGTGCCAGTAGTATTCAGAACACCGGGGAGCTGTTTTTT
cdr3_length: 17; d_call: TRBD2; v_call: TRBV7-8; clone_size: -; j_call: TRBJ2-5; cdr3_aa: CASSFRSGGPAGGTQYF; cdr3_nt: TGTGCCAGCAGCTTTAGAAGCGGGGGGCCCGCGGGCGGGACCCAGTACTTC
cdr3_length: 14; d_call: -; v_call: TRBV11-2; clone_size: -; j_call: TRBJ2-2; cdr3_aa: CASSRSENTGELFF; cdr3_nt: TGTGCCAGCAGTCGTAGCGAGAACACCGGGGAGCTGTTTTTT
cdr3_length: 12; d_call: -; v_call: TRBV6-6; clone_size: -; j_call: TRBJ2-7; cdr3_aa: CASQTAGYEQYF; cdr3_nt: TGTGCCAGTCAGACGGCGGGATACGAGCAGTACTTC
cdr3_length: 14; d_call: -; v_call: TRBV4-1; clone_size: -; j_call: TRBJ2-3; cdr3_aa: CASSQRSSTDTQYF; cdr3_nt: TGCGCCAGTTCCCAGAGGTCTAGCACAGATACGCAGTATTTT
cdr3_length: 15; d_call: -; v_call: TRBV5-1; clone_size: -; j_call: TRBJ1-5; cdr3_aa: CASSVSGQLNQPQHF; cdr3_nt: TGCGCCAGCAGCGTGTCCGGACAGCTCAATCAGCCCCAGCATTTT
cdr3_length: 17; d_call: TRBD2; v_call: TRBV5-4; clone_size: once; j_call: TRBJ2-5; cdr3_aa: CASARGTGLAIQETQYF; cdr3_nt: TGTGCCAGCGCTCGAGGTACGGGACTAGCTATCCAAGAGACCCAGTACTTC
cdr3_length: 15; d_call: -; v_call: TRBV19; clone_size: -; j_call: TRBJ1-1; cdr3_aa: CASSIQGLGNTEAFF; cdr3_nt: TGTGCCAGTAGTATTCAGGGGTTGGGGAACACTGAAGCTTTCTTT
cdr3_length: 15; d_call: -; v_call: TRBV2; clone_size: -; j_call: TRBJ1-5; cdr3_aa: CASSTHRISNQPQHF; cdr3_nt: TGTGCCAGCAGTACTCACAGAATTAGCAATCAGCCCCAGCATTTT
cdr3_length: 15; d_call: TRBD2; v_call: TRBV11-3; clone_size: -; j_call: TRBJ2-1; cdr3_aa: CASSHGRGDYNEQFF; cdr3_nt: TGTGCCAGCAGCCATGGGCGGGGGGACTACAATGAGCAGTTCTTC
cdr3_length: 13; d_call: -; v_call: TRBV5-8; clone_size: -; j_call: TRBJ2-3; cdr3_aa: CASSERVLDTQYF; cdr3_nt: TGTGCCAGCTCGGAGCGGGTGTTAGATACGCAGTATTTT
cdr3_length: 14; d_call: TRBD1; v_call: TRBV5-4; clone_size: once; j_call: TRBJ1-1; cdr3_aa: CASSVDRAVTEAFF; cdr3_nt: TGTGCCAGCAGCGTGGACAGGGCGGTGACTGAAGCTTTCTTT
cdr3_length: 13; d_call: TRBD1; v_call: TRBV11-2; clone_size: -; j_call: TRBJ1-1; cdr3_aa: CASSPGGSAEAFF; cdr3_nt: TGTGCCAGCAGCCCAGGGGGGAGCGCTGAAGCTTTCTTT
cdr3_length: 19; d_call: TRBD2; v_call: TRBV7-2; clone_size: -; j_call: TRBJ2-4; cdr3_aa: CASHPTWLAGPGGKNIQYF; cdr3_nt: TGTGCCAGCCACCCAACTTGGCTAGCGGGGCCTGGGGGCAAAAACATTCAGTACTTC
cdr3_length: 18; d_call: TRBD1; v_call: TRBV7-8; clone_size: -; j_call: TRBJ2-6; cdr3_aa: CASSSRDRVGTGANVLTF; cdr3_nt: TGTGCCAGCAGCAGCCGGGACAGGGTTGGTACTGGGGCCAACGTCCTGACTTTC
cdr3_length: 14; d_call: -; v_call: TRBV30; clone_size: -; j_call: TRBJ1-2; cdr3_aa: CAWTQLRMVYGYTF; cdr3_nt: TGTGCCTGGACCCAACTACGGATGGTCTATGGCTACACCTTC
cdr3_length: 13; d_call: -; v_call: TRBV16; clone_size: -; j_call: TRBJ2-3; cdr3_aa: CASSQQTVDTQYF; cdr3_nt: TGTGCCAGCAGCCAACAGACTGTAGATACGCAGTATTTT
cdr3_length: 13; d_call: -; v_call: TRBV28; clone_size: -; j_call: TRBJ2-5; cdr3_aa: CASSFEAQETQYF; cdr3_nt: TGTGCCAGCAGTTTCGAGGCTCAAGAGACCCAGTACTTC
cdr3_length: 12; d_call: -; v_call: TRBV2; clone_size: -; j_call: TRBJ1-2; cdr3_aa: CASNRQNYGYTF; cdr3_nt: TGTGCCAGCAACAGACAGAACTATGGCTACACCTTC
cdr3_length: 15; d_call: -; v_call: TRBV11-2; clone_size: -; j_call: TRBJ1-3; cdr3_aa: CASSSLRETANTIYF; cdr3_nt: TGTGCCAGCAGCTCCCTCCGGGAGACGGCAAACACCATATATTTT